What follows are 10 T cell receptor beta chains derived from one specimen sequenced in a study of persistence of HIV-infected CD4 T cells. These TCRs' antigens remain unknown. Overlapping HIV-1 Gag 15-mer peptides at approximately 1 ug per peptide per mL were used. CD40L-negative CD69-negative CD45RO-high memory CD4+ T cells were sorted as populations depleted of antigen-responding cells. This was the immunoSEQ version 4 assay in survey mode. Generated by immunoSEQ multiplex PCR, the TCRdb table keeps only in-frame clones and is missing some. The sample holds roughly 35,000 clones, 80% to 85% seen once. The sample was cultured CD4+ T cells from PBMCs, taken from a patient who received antiretroviral therapy. The receptors come from an adult with HIV. The donor label of this sample is uncertain.

This clone occurred once. The gene calls are TRBV5-1 and TRBJ2-3; the D is unclear. The CDR3 has 14 residues. V lost 0 bases to trimming and J lost 3 bases, with 8 bases between them. Germline CDR1 and CDR2: SGHRS and YFSETQ. CDR3 sequence: CASSLGGQTDTQYF. The DNA for the CDR3 is TGCGCCAGCAGCTTGGGCGGCCAAACAGATACGCAGTATTTT.

V and J are TRBV2 and TRBJ1-2; 9 nucleotides match TRBD1. Germline V gives CDR1 SNHLY, CDR2 FYNNEI. This CDR3 contains 15 residues. J gave up 5 bases and V 6 bases, and 10 bases lay outside the gene matches. The CDR3 loop is CASSLRQGQGYGYTF. DNA of the CDR3: TGTGCCAGCAGCCTCCGGCAGGGACAGGGATATGGCTACACCTTC.

The V call is TRBV6-5, the J call TRBJ2-3; D remains unclear. The CDR3 has 15 amino acids. Trimming shortened V by 6 bases and J by 0 bases, and 13 bases separated the two germline ends. Germline lookup yields CDR1 MNHEY and CDR2 SVGAGI. This CDR3 is CASSPEVSSTDTQYF. CDR3 DNA: TGTGCCAGCAGCCCCGAAGTTTCTAGCACAGATACGCAGTATTTT.

CDR3 amino acids: CASSQFRRYSGALEQYV. CDR3 DNA sequence: TGTGCCAGCAGCCAATTCAGGAGGTACAGCGGTGCGTTGGAGCAGTACGTC. J is TRBJ2-7 and V is TRBV5-5, with D possibly being TRBD2 (5 bases). CDR1 SGHKS and CDR2 YYEKEE come from the germline V gene (reference sequence). The V and J ends lost 4 bases and 7 bases respectively, with 27 bases between them. The CDR3 runs 17 residues.

The rearrangement joins TRBV27 to TRBJ2-7; TRBD1 agrees at 8 bases. Germline loops: CDR1 MNHEY, CDR2 SMNVEV (reference sequence). The CDR3 covers 14 residues. V was clipped by 5 bases and J by 6 bases; unmatched bases: 9. The CDR3 sequence: CASSPRTGRSEQYV. DNA for the CDR3: TGTGCCAGCAGTCCCCGGACAGGGAGGTCCGAGCAGTACGTC.

The CDR3 DNA reads TGCAGCCCCGGGACTAGCGGGGGGGAGCAGTTCTTC. Amino acid sequence: CSPGTSGGEQFF. This chain connects TRBV29-1 to TRBJ2-1; TRBD2 agrees at 15 bases. Germline lookup yields CDR1 SQVTM and CDR2 ANQGSEA. This CDR3 has 12 amino acids. Trimming cost V 8 bases and J 10 bases; bases outside gene matches: 3.

The gene calls are TRBV18 and TRBJ1-2, with 8 bases identical to TRBD1. This CDR3 has 16 residues. With 0 bases clipped from V and 4 bases from J, the junction kept 7 bases outside the gene matches. Germline CDR1 reads KGHSH; CDR2 reads LQKENI. The CDR3 protein is CASSPPFGQGSYGYTF. The DNA of the CDR3 is TGTGCCAGCTCACCACCTTTTGGACAGGGAAGCTATGGCTACACCTTC.

The chain employs TRBV14 and TRBJ2-3; D remains ambiguous. This CDR3 contains 11 residues. The germline CDR1 and CDR2 sequences are SGHDN and FVKESK. Trimming left V 1 base short and J 5 bases short, with 1 base between. CDR3 in DNA: TGTGCCAGCAGCCAAGTAGATACGCAGTATTTT. Protein: CASSQVDTQYF.

The chain recombines TRBV5-8 with TRBJ2-5, with TRBD2 identical over 13 bases. The CDR3 has 15 amino acids. Germline trimming cut 4 bases from V and 5 bases from J; bases unmatched to any gene: 5. Germline CDR1 SGHTS, CDR2 YDEGEE. In nucleotides, the CDR3 is TGTGCCAGCAGCACGGGACTAGCGGGGAGGGAGACCCAGTACTTC. Translation gives CASSTGLAGRETQYF.

This chain links TRBV5-4 with TRBJ2-3; D unclear. Germline CDR1 SGHNT, CDR2 YYREEE (reference sequence). CDR3 length equals 12 residues. Between the trimmed V and J ends, which lost 0 bases and 8 bases, there was a span of 7 bases. This chain's CDR3 is CASSLVIGTQYF. The CDR3 region has the DNA TGTGCCAGCAGCTTGGTGATTGGTACGCAGTATTTT.